Below are 25 T cell receptor beta chains sequenced from a single sample in a study of T-cell memory formation after mild COVID-19 (dated by TCRdb to 2020 to 2023). The method was 5' RACE. Reads for this sample came from an Illumina NovaSeq 6000. TCRdb applied fastp at Q25 and MiXCR to the public reads, then kept only in-frame beta chains. Duplicate CDR3 protein sequences are folded into a single record with the most common DNA and genes. This sample lists 450,000 to 650,000 distinct CDR3 sequences; roughly 18% were detected once. More than 10% of the sample is held by the ten biggest clonotypes. Sequencing was carried out using PBMCs or a T cell subset sorted from them (not recorded which). These receptor sequences come from an adult woman who had mild COVID-19 (a few samples of this study predate the infection). The sample titles of this study are shuffled in the database, so cell type and time point are left out; the donor was told from shared clones.

This clonotype has a handful of counts. V gene TRBV12-3 or TRBV12-4 combines with J gene TRBJ2-5, with TRBD2 identical over 11 bases. This CDR3 has 16 amino acids. J was trimmed by 5 bases and V by 5 bases; bases with no gene match: 10. CDR3 in DNA: TGTGCCAGCAGTGCGGGCCTAGCGGGGGGATCGGAGACCCAGTACTTC. Translating it yields CASSAGLAGGSETQYF.

Only a few counts were recorded for this clonotype. CDR3 amino acids: CASSPVGQNTGELFF. In nucleotides, the CDR3 is TGTGCCAGCTCACCAGTCGGACAGAACACCGGGGAGCTGTTTTTT. The gene calls are TRBV18 and TRBJ2-2, with D possibly being TRBD1 (5 bases). Germline CDR1 is KGHSH and CDR2 is LQKENI. V was pared by 2 bases and J by 1 base, with 8 bases between. This CDR3 comprises 15 residues.

The chain employs TRBV19 and TRBJ2-1; D possibly corresponds to TRBD1 (5 bases). Germline loops: CDR1 LNHDA, CDR2 SQIVND (reference sequence). Between the trimmed V and J ends, which lost 1 base and 8 bases, there was a span of 9 bases. This CDR3 is 13 amino acids long. CDR3 DNA: TGTGCCAGTAGTATAGGGTGGGGCGATGAGCAGTTCTTC. It is translated as CASSIGWGDEQFF. Full variable domain (missing parts from reference TRBV19 and TRBJ2-1): DGGITQSPKYLFRKEGQNVTLSCEQNLNHDAMYWYRQDPGQGLRLIYYSQIVNDFQKGDIAEGYSVSREKKESFPLTVTSAQKNPTAFYLCASSIGWGDEQFFGPGTRLTVL.

Of note for this clonotype: The junction does not match germline at one end; this may be a read error. J is TRBJ2-5 and V is TRBV7-9, with D possibly matching TRBD2 (6 bases). Germline lookup yields CDR1 SEHNR and CDR2 FQNEAQ (reference sequence). This CDR3 is built from 15 residues. DNA for the CDR3: TGTGCCGGCAGCTTAGGAGGAGCGGGCAGAGAGACCCAGTACTTC. Its translation: CAGSLGGAGRETQYF.

This clonotype showed up many times. The rearrangement links TRBV19 to TRBJ2-7, with D possibly TRBD1 on 6 matching bases. Trimming cost V 5 bases and J 2 bases, with 13 bases left between them. There are 14 residues in the CDR3. From germline, CDR1 is LNHDA and CDR2 SQIVND (reference sequence). CDR3 amino acids: CASSLQDRPYEQYF. In DNA form, the CDR3 reads TGTGCCAGTAGTCTACAAGACAGGCCCTACGAGCAGTACTTC.

The rearrangement uses TRBV5-1 and TRBJ2-2; possible D gene TRBD2, 5 bases. The CDR3 loop spans 15 amino acids. Germline V gene lookup returns CDR1 SGHRS and CDR2 YFSETQ. V dropped 0 bases and J dropped 9 bases, with 15 bases sitting between them. CDR3 loop: CASSLEASSPRELFF. The CDR3 coding sequence is TGCGCCAGCAGCTTGGAGGCTAGCAGTCCCCGGGAGCTGTTTTTT.

A few counts support this clonotype. V gene TRBV29-1 combines with J gene TRBJ2-1, with TRBD1 matching over 9 bases. The V gene end was trimmed by 4 bases and the J gene end by 8 bases; junction bases not matched to a gene: 9. Germline loops: CDR1 SQVTM, CDR2 ANQGSEA. This CDR3 comprises 14 residues. This chain's CDR3 is CSVGGRQGGDEQFF. In nucleotides, the CDR3 is TGCAGCGTTGGAGGGCGACAGGGGGGCGATGAGCAGTTCTTC.

This clonotype was detected many times. The chain is built from TRBV29-1 and TRBJ2-5, with 7 bases lining up with TRBD2. V shed 2 bases, J shed 4 bases, and the junction held 7 bases outside the gene matches. The CDR3 runs to 14 residues. Germline-derived CDR1 and CDR2 are SQVTM and ANQGSEA. The CDR3 nucleotides are TGCAGCGTTGAAACACCCTTAGCGGGAGAGACCCAGTACTTC. It codes for CSVETPLAGETQYF.

This clonotype was observed a handful of times. This chain connects TRBV7-9 to TRBJ1-2, with D uncertain. This CDR3 has 12 amino acids. Deletions cut 5 bases from V and 6 bases from J, with 10 bases between. CDR1 is SEHNR and CDR2 is FQNEAQ in the germline V gene (reference sequence). CDR3 bases: TGTGCCAGCAGCCCCGGTTCGCATGGCTACACCTTC. This sequence encodes CASSPGSHGYTF.

The J gene is TRBJ1-3, the V gene TRBV5-1, with D uncertain. Trimming left V 0 bases short and J 0 bases short, with 13 bases between. The CDR3 loop spans 17 amino acids. The germline CDR1 and CDR2 sequences are SGHRS and YFSETQ. In DNA, the CDR3 is TGCGCCAGCAGCTTGGCCTCGGGCCCGAGCTCTGGAAACACCATATATTTT. This codes for CASSLASGPSSGNTIYF.

Only a few counts were recorded for this clonotype. The chain carries TRBV20-1 and TRBJ2-3; D possibly corresponds to TRBD2 (6 bases). Germline CDR1 DFQATT, CDR2 SNEGSKA (reference sequence). The CDR3 has 15 amino acids. Trimming removed 3 bases at V and 2 bases at J, with 15 bases between. CDR3 bases: TGCAGTGCTAGTAAGGCTAGCGCCTACACAGATACGCAGTATTTT. This sequence encodes CSASKASAYTDTQYF.

This clonotype was found a few times. The chain employs TRBV3-1 and TRBJ2-1, with 10 bases lining up with TRBD1. This CDR3 is 12 amino acids long. Germline lookup yields CDR1 LGHDT and CDR2 YNNKEL (reference sequence). V gave up 3 bases and J gave up 15 bases; unmatched junction bases: 5. CDR3 region: CASSQGRQGAFF. The CDR3, as DNA: TGTGCCAGCAGCCAGGGACGACAGGGGGCGTTCTTC.

V usage is TRBV7-6 and J usage is TRBJ2-1, with TRBD2 identical over 10 bases. With 6 bases clipped from V and 7 bases from J, the junction kept 9 bases outside the gene matches. The CDR3 length is 15 residues. Looked up from germline, CDR1 is SGHVS and CDR2 is FNYEAQ. The CDR3 loop reads CASSQLAGAGNEQFF. The CDR3 DNA reads as TGTGCCAGCAGTCAGCTAGCGGGAGCCGGTAATGAGCAGTTCTTC.

This clonotype was seen more than once but under ten times. The V and J genes are TRBV5-1 and TRBJ1-4; D ambiguous. The CDR3 is 17 amino acids. V was clipped by 0 bases and J by 2 bases, with 14 bases between them. Per germline, CDR1 SGHRS and CDR2 YFSETQ. The CDR3 coding sequence is TGCGCCAGCAGCTTGGATGCCAGGTTGTCCACTAATGAAAAACTGTTTTTT. Protein: CASSLDARLSTNEKLFF.

This clonotype was observed a handful of times. Written as DNA, the CDR3 is TGTGCCAGCAGCTTATCGACGGGCAGGGGAGCGGGCGAGCAGTACTTC. It yields the protein CASSLSTGRGAGEQYF. The genes are TRBV7-8 and TRBJ2-7; D tentatively fits TRBD1 or TRBD2 (6 bases each). In germline, CDR1 is SGHVS, CDR2 FQNEAQ. Trimming took off 2 bases at V and 6 bases at J, with 20 bases between the two ends. The CDR3 sequence is 16 residues long. Filled out from reference TRBV7-8 and TRBJ2-7, the complete variable domain reads GAGVSQSPRYKVAKRGQDVALRCDPISGHVSLFWYQQALGQGPEFLTYFQNEAQLDKSGLPSDRFFAERPEGSVSTLKIQRTQQEDSAVYLCASSLSTGRGAGEQYFGPGTRLTVT.

The chain is built from TRBV19 and TRBJ1-5; 7 nucleotides line up with TRBD1. Per the germline V gene, CDR1 is LNHDA and CDR2 is SQIVND (reference sequence). The CDR3 length is 14 residues. The V gene end was trimmed by 7 bases and the J gene end by 6 bases; junction bases not matched to a gene: 9. CDR3 in amino acids: CASTLARGGQPQHF. The DNA for the CDR3 is TGTGCCAGTACCCTCGCCAGGGGGGGTCAGCCCCAGCATTTT.

This clonotype was found many times. The chain couples TRBV5-5 to TRBJ2-5; D is possibly TRBD2 (5 bases). The CDR3 runs 14 residues. The ends were cut back, 5 bases at V and 5 bases at J, with 16 bases in the middle. Per germline, CDR1 SGHKS and CDR2 YYEKEE (reference sequence). The CDR3 sequence: CASRLEASTETQYF. CDR3 DNA sequence: TGTGCCAGCAGATTAGAAGCTAGCACGGAGACCCAGTACTTC.

The V and J genes are TRBV4-3 and TRBJ1-6; D possibly corresponds to TRBD1 (5 bases). The germline V gene encodes CDR1 LGHNA and CDR2 YSLEER. Trimming cost V 0 bases and J 7 bases, with 7 bases left between them. This CDR3 is 14 amino acids long. The DNA for the CDR3 is TGCGCCAGCAGCCAAGATTGGGGGAATTCACCCCTCCACTTT. The encoded protein is CASSQDWGNSPLHF.

The chain links TRBV4-2 to TRBJ1-6; TRBD1 aligns across 7 bases. V gave up 6 bases and J gave up 0 bases; unmatched junction bases: 8. From germline, CDR1 is LGHNA and CDR2 YNFKEQ. The CDR3 contains 17 residues. CDR3 bases: TGTGCCAGCAGACGGCAGGGGGTCAGCTCCTATAATTCACCCCTCCACTTT. It translates to CASRRQGVSSYNSPLHF.

Comments on this clonotype: Just one base apart from a much larger clone, this may be a read error. The J gene is TRBJ1-1, the V gene TRBV12-5, with unresolved D. CDR3 length: 13 residues. The germline V gene has CDR1 LGHNT and CDR2 FRNRAP. V lost 7 bases to trimming and J lost 0 bases, with 9 bases between them. The CDR3 loop reads CASALGLNTEAFF. The DNA of the CDR3 is TGTGCTAGTGCCCTGGGGTTGAACACTGAAGCTTTCTTT. Full variable domain (rest looked up from reference TRBV12-5 and TRBJ1-1): DARVTQTPRHKVTEMGQEVTMRCQPILGHNTVFWYRQTMMQGLELLAYFRNRAPLDDSGMPKDRFSAEMPDATLATLKIQPSEPRDSAVYFCASALGLNTEAFFGQGTRLTVV.

This rearrangement joins TRBV7-2 to TRBJ2-4, with 9 bases fitting TRBD1. Germline CDR1 and CDR2: SGHTA and FQGNSA. V lost 5 bases and J lost 4; bases outside the gene matches: 6. The CDR3 is 15 residues long. CDR3 DNA: TGTGCCAGCAGCCCGCGGACAGGGGAGAAAAACATTCAGTACTTC. It codes for CASSPRTGEKNIQYF. Full variable domain (rest looked up from reference TRBV7-2 and TRBJ2-4): GAGVSQSPSNKVTEKGKDVELRCDPISGHTALYWYRQSLGQGLEFLIYFQGNSAPDKSGLPSDRFSAERTGGSVSTLTIQRTQQEDSAVYLCASSPRTGEKNIQYFGAGTRLSVL.

The chain joins TRBV7-2 to TRBJ2-7, with TRBD1 as a possible D gene (6 bases). The germline V and J ends were trimmed by 2 bases and 5 bases, with 13 bases remaining between them. This CDR3 region has 14 residues. Germline V gene data show CDR1 as SGHTA and CDR2 as FQGNSA. This CDR3 is CASSLPDRNDEQYF. As DNA, the CDR3 is TGTGCCAGCAGCTTACCCGACAGGAACGACGAGCAGTACTTC.

The table lists this clonotype with a few counts. The rearrangement uses TRBV6-2 or TRBV6-3 and TRBJ2-7, with no clear D. The ends were cut back, 2 bases at V and 2 bases at J, with 4 bases in the middle. The germline V gene has CDR1 MNHEY and CDR2 SVGEGT. This CDR3 region has 12 residues. CDR3 nucleotide sequence: TGTGCCAGCAGTTACCCACCCTACGAGCAGTACTTC. Residues: CASSYPPYEQYF.

This clonotype was counted a few times. The chain couples TRBV6-4 to TRBJ2-5; 10 bases agree with TRBD1. This CDR3 region has 17 residues. Trimming at V came to 0 bases and at J to 2 bases, leaving 6 bases not matched to a gene. Germline assignment: CDR1 MRHNA and CDR2 SNTAGT. The CDR3 protein is CASSDSKDRGRQETQYF. The CDR3 DNA follows: TGTGCCAGCAGTGACTCGAAAGACAGGGGGCGGCAAGAGACCCAGTACTTC.

The V call is TRBV7-9, the J call TRBJ1-6, with 11 positions matching TRBD1. CDR1 and CDR2 from the germline V gene are SEHNR and FQNEAQ (reference sequence). This CDR3 has 15 amino acids. The J segment lost 9 bases and the V segment lost 2 bases, leaving 3 bases of the junction unmatched. CDR3 DNA sequence: TGTGCCAGCAGCTTAATTGGGACAGGGGGTTCACCCCTCCACTTT. Translating gives CASSLIGTGGSPLHF.